The 30 T cell receptor beta chains below all came from one sample that was sequenced in a study of Ad26.COV2.S vaccination and SARS-CoV-2 variants. Sequencing was performed with immunoSEQ multiplex PCR; in TCRdb, only in-frame clones are kept and a portion is missing. In the table there are approximately 350,000 clones, around 87% of which are singletons. Regarding treatment: about 20 received Ad26.COV2.S at low or high dose, single or two shots; several received placebo; per-sample allocation not given. Repertoires come from day 63 after the first vaccine or placebo injection. This sample comprised peripheral blood, obtained in a trial of Ad26.COV2.S vaccine versus placebo. The receptors stem from a person between 18 and 59 years old who received the Ad26.COV2.S COVID-19 vaccine or a placebo.

This clone was recorded once. V and J are TRBV6-5 and TRBJ2-1; TRBD2 matches at 8 bases. Per germline, CDR1 MNHEY and CDR2 SVGAGI. The CDR3 length is 15 residues. The V and J ends lost 4 bases and 4 bases, in that order; junction bases with no gene match: 6. This CDR3 is CASSSSGGRYNEQFF. In DNA, the CDR3 is TGTGCCAGCAGTTCCAGCGGGGGAAGGTACAATGAGCAGTTCTTC.

V is TRBV21-1 and J is TRBJ1-5. TRBV21-1 is shown as a pseudogene. The CDR3 runs to 15 residues. This chain's CDR3 is CASSPVHPGDQPQHF. The CDR3, as DNA: TGTGCCAGCAGCCCTGTACACCCCGGCGATCAGCCCCAGCATTTT.

This clone was observed a single time. The CDR3 sequence is CASSLERGTDTQYF. CDR3 DNA: TGCGCCAGCAGCTTGGAGAGGGGAACAGATACGCAGTATTTT. This chain joins TRBV5-1 and TRBJ2-3; either TRBD1 or TRBD2 may fit D (5 bases each). This CDR3 comprises 14 residues. V was pared by 0 bases and J by 3 bases, with 8 bases between. Germline assignment: CDR1 SGHRS and CDR2 YFSETQ.

This clone was observed a single time. The chain joins TRBV12-5 to TRBJ2-7, with 8 bases lining up with TRBD1. The CDR3 consists of 16 residues. Germline V gives CDR1 LGHNT, CDR2 FRNRAP. Unmatched junction bases numbered 8, after V lost 2 bases and J lost 2 bases. The CDR3 bases are TGTGCTAGTGGTTTGCCCCCTCGACAGGGGCCCTACGAGCAGTACTTC. Protein: CASGLPPRQGPYEQYF.

The V and J genes are TRBV19 and TRBJ2-7, with 7 bases lining up with TRBD1. This CDR3 region has 14 residues. Trimming at V came to 5 bases and at J to 1 base, leaving 5 bases not matched to a gene. Per the germline V gene, CDR1 is LNHDA and CDR2 is SQIVND (reference sequence). CDR3 sequence (DNA): TGTGCCAGTAGTGGAAGGACAGGTTCCTACGAGCAGTACTTC. Its protein product is CASSGRTGSYEQYF.

The chain employs TRBV7-9 and TRBJ2-1; D unresolved. Germline CDR1 reads SEHNR; CDR2 reads FQNEAQ (reference sequence). The CDR3 consists of 14 residues. Deletions cut 5 bases from V and 5 bases from J, with 13 bases between. The CDR3 bases are TGTGCCAGCAGCCACGGGCAGGATAACAATGAGCAGTTCTTC. Translated: CASSHGQDNNEQFF.

The chain is built from TRBV27 and TRBJ2-1, with D possibly TRBD1 on 6 matching bases. Germline CDR1 reads MNHEY; CDR2 reads SMNVEV (reference sequence). The CDR3 runs to 14 residues. Trimming removed 8 bases from V and 1 base from J, with 12 bases in between. CDR3 loop: CASCPRGSYNEQFF. The CDR3 DNA reads as TGTGCCAGCTGTCCCAGGGGATCCTACAATGAGCAGTTCTTC.

This chain connects TRBV3-1 (or the pseudogene TRBV3-2) to TRBJ1-1; 7 bases match TRBD1. Germline CDR1 and CDR2: LGHDT and YNNKEL (reference sequence). V lost 2 bases, J lost 6 bases, and 6 bases stayed unmatched. The CDR3 runs 14 residues. The CDR3 here is CASSQIDRVAEAFF. The DNA for the CDR3 is TGTGCCAGCAGCCAAATCGACAGGGTGGCTGAAGCTTTCTTT.

For this clone: The sample holds other DNA sequences that translate to the same CDR3. The chain recombines TRBV30 with TRBJ2-3; perhaps D is TRBD1 or TRBD2 (5 bases each). V was shortened by 2 bases and J by 6 bases, with 12 bases between the two germline ends. CDR3 length: 13 amino acids. Germline V gives CDR1 GTSNPN, CDR2 SVGIG (reference sequence). The CDR3 DNA sequence: TGTGCCTGGAGTCGGGGTGGGACGGATACGCAGTATTTT. It specifies CAWSRGGTDTQYF. Full variable domain (remainder filled in from reference TRBV30 and TRBJ2-3): SQTIHQWPATLVQPVGSPLSLECTVEGTSNPNLYWYRQAAGRGLQLLFYSVGIGQISSEVPQNLSASRPQDRQFILSSKKLLLSDSGFYLCAWSRGGTDTQYFGPGTRLTVL.

V is TRBV12-3 or TRBV12-4 and J is TRBJ2-7; TRBD2 might be the D (5 bases). The V and J ends lost 6 bases and 13 bases respectively, with 19 bases between them. The CDR3 runs 12 residues. The CDR3, as DNA: TGTGCCAGCAGCGGGATGGAGGTGCAGGTTTACTTC. Translated: CASSGMEVQVYF.

The rearrangement joins TRBV6-4 to TRBJ2-7; D may be TRBD1 or TRBD2 (5 bases each). V shed 7 bases and J shed 2 bases, with 18 bases lying between them. From germline, CDR1 is MRHNA and CDR2 SNTAGT. This CDR3 has 15 residues. The CDR3, as DNA: TGTGCCAGCATCAAAACGGGACGGAAAGCCTACGAGCAGTACTTC. Its translation is CASIKTGRKAYEQYF.

The V gene is TRBV6-5, the J gene TRBJ2-7; TRBD2 might be the D (5 bases). Germline loops: CDR1 MNHEY, CDR2 SVGAGI. Trimming removed 5 bases from V and 0 bases from J, with 11 bases in between. CDR3 length equals 14 residues. The CDR3 sequence is CASSRTVSSYEQYF. The CDR3 DNA reads TGTGCCAGCAGTAGGACTGTGAGCTCCTACGAGCAGTACTTC.

V and J are TRBV5-8 and TRBJ2-7, with 7 positions matching TRBD2. V shed 3 bases and J 2 bases; nucleotides not matched to a gene: 5. The CDR3 length is 14 residues. The V gene's germline CDR1 is SGHTS and CDR2 YDEGEE. CDR3: CASSYRTSPYEQYF. The DNA of the CDR3 is TGTGCCAGCAGCTATAGGACTAGTCCCTACGAGCAGTACTTC. The full variable domain, its missing parts supplied by reference TRBV5-8 and TRBJ2-7, is EAGVTQSPTHLIKTRGQQATLRCSPISGHTSVYWYQQALGLGLQFLLWYDEGEERNRGNFPPRFSGRQFPNYSSELNVNALELEDSALYLCASSYRTSPYEQYFGPGTRLTVT.

This chain connects TRBV6-4 to TRBJ2-3, with D uncertain. V lost 2 bases, J lost 5 bases, and 8 bases lay in between. CDR1 is MRHNA and CDR2 is SNTAGT in the germline V gene. CDR3 length: 13 amino acids. CDR3: CASSDRAEDTQYF. For the CDR3, the DNA is TGTGCCAGCAGTGACAGGGCCGAAGATACGCAGTATTTT.

The genes are TRBV4-2 and TRBJ2-1, with 14 nucleotides matching TRBD2. Germline CDR1 reads LGHNA; CDR2 reads YNFKEQ. The CDR3 extends over 17 amino acids. Unmatched junction bases numbered 7, after V lost 3 bases and J lost 6 bases. DNA of the CDR3: TGTGCCAGCAGCCAGCCCCAGACTAGCGGGGGGGTCAATGAGCAGTTCTTC. It codes for CASSQPQTSGGVNEQFF.

The chain is built from TRBV29-1 and TRBJ2-6; a weak D match, TRBD2 (6 bases). Germline lookup yields CDR1 SQVTM and CDR2 ANQGSEA. V was cut by 6 bases and J by 0 bases, with 9 bases left in between. The CDR3 extends over 14 amino acids. This CDR3 reads CSVLGGSGANVLTF. The CDR3 DNA is TGCAGCGTCCTGGGGGGCTCTGGGGCCAACGTCCTGACTTTC.

The chain joins TRBV27 to TRBJ2-7; D possibly uses TRBD1 or TRBD2 (5 bases each). The CDR3 is 14 residues long. Trimming stripped 7 bases from V and 3 bases from J, with 16 bases between. The germline V gene has CDR1 MNHEY and CDR2 SMNVEV (reference sequence). The CDR3 loop reads CASKSGTEDYEQYF. CDR3 DNA: TGTGCCAGCAAATCCGGGACGGAAGACTACGAGCAGTACTTC.

This chain links TRBV30 with TRBJ2-7; TRBD1 agrees at 10 bases. With 5 bases clipped from V and 6 bases from J, the junction kept 10 bases outside the gene matches. CDR1 and CDR2 (germline): GTSNPN, SVGIG (reference sequence). This CDR3 has 14 amino acids. CDR3 in DNA: TGTGCCTGGGGGGACAGGGGAGAACTGGGCGAGCAGTACTTC. It is translated as CAWGDRGELGEQYF.

This clone has just one count. The V gene is TRBV5-5, the J gene TRBJ1-1; 10 nucleotides match TRBD1. Losses at the gene ends were 7 bases for V and 5 bases for J; bases not matched to a gene: 5. The germline V gene has CDR1 SGHKS and CDR2 YYEKEE (reference sequence). The CDR3 has 13 residues. The CDR3 region has the DNA TGTGCCAGCCGCGGGACAGGGGCGACTGAAGCTTTCTTT. It codes for CASRGTGATEAFF.

The CDR3 nucleotides are TGTGCCAGCAGTTACCTTGGGGGCTCGGGAACCGGGGAGCTGTTTTTT. Its protein is CASSYLGGSGTGELFF. The chain couples TRBV6-2 or TRBV6-3 to TRBJ2-2, with D possibly being TRBD1 (6 bases). Per the germline V gene, CDR1 is MNHEY and CDR2 is SVGEGT. V was clipped by 2 bases and J by 5 bases, with 15 bases between them. This CDR3 has 16 amino acids.

J is TRBJ1-1 and V is TRBV7-9, with D perhaps matching TRBD1 (6 bases). This CDR3 region has 14 residues. Germline lookup yields CDR1 SEHNR and CDR2 FQNEAQ (reference sequence). Trimming pared 7 bases from V and 2 bases from J, leaving 14 bases between. CDR3 loop: CASNYGGSNTEAFF. In DNA, the CDR3 is TGTGCCAGCAACTATGGGGGCTCAAACACTGAAGCTTTCTTT.

The chain carries TRBV21-1 and TRBJ1-4; the table assigns TRBD1, which was not confirmed against the DNA. TRBV21-1 is a pseudogene. The CDR3 length is 13 residues. CDR3 sequence (DNA): TGTGCCAGCAGCCCTTGGGACAGTGAAAAACTGTTTTTT. Encoded protein: CASSPWDSEKLFF.

The CDR3 DNA is TGTGCTAGTGCCTCAGAGGGCTCACCCCTCCACTTT. As protein: CASASEGSPLHF. This chain joins TRBV12-5 and TRBJ1-6; no clear D. The length of the CDR3 is 12 residues. Trimming took 7 bases from V and 10 from J, leaving 11 bases between them. The germline CDR1 and CDR2 sequences are LGHNT and FRNRAP.

The chain combines TRBV7-9 with TRBJ1-6, with TRBD1 matching over 7 bases. The CDR3 spans 15 residues. The germline gives CDR1 SEHNR, CDR2 FQNEAQ (reference sequence). V shed 5 bases and J 8 bases; nucleotides not matched to a gene: 9. The CDR3 loop reads CASSVGTVTYSPLHF. In nucleotides, the CDR3 is TGTGCCAGCAGCGTAGGGACAGTTACCTATTCACCCCTCCACTTT.

The J gene is TRBJ2-3, the V gene TRBV14, with a tentative D call TRBD2 (5 bases). Looked up from germline, CDR1 is SGHDN and CDR2 is FVKESK. V was pared by 1 base and J by 0 bases, with 5 bases between. CDR3 size: 14 residues. CDR3 nucleotide sequence: TGTGCCAGCAGCCAAGGGACTAGCACAGATACGCAGTATTTT. It yields the protein CASSQGTSTDTQYF.

The rearrangement links TRBV5-1 to TRBJ1-6; maybe TRBD1 (5 bases). Trimming took off 0 bases at V and 7 bases at J, with 11 bases between the two ends. Looked up from germline, CDR1 is SGHRS and CDR2 is YFSETQ. CDR3 size: 15 residues. The chain's CDR3 is CASSLEGRTNSPLHF. DNA of the CDR3: TGCGCCAGCAGCTTGGAGGGACGGACCAATTCACCCCTCCACTTT.

About this clone: This CDR3 is also generated by other DNA sequences in the sample. DNA for the CDR3: TGCGCCAGTTCTAGCGGGGGAGGAGAGACCCAGTACTTC. As protein: CASSSGGGETQYF. The V gene is TRBV5-1, the J gene TRBJ2-5, with TRBD2 identical over 10 bases. The CDR3 length is 13 residues. V shed 8 bases and J 4 bases; nucleotides not matched to a gene: 5. Germline V gene data show CDR1 as SGHRS and CDR2 as YFSETQ.

This sequence joins TRBV10-2 and TRBJ2-7, with 7 nucleotides matching TRBD1. Trimming removed 7 bases from V and 0 bases from J; junction bases left unmatched: 3. Looked up from germline, CDR1 is WSHSY and CDR2 is SAAADI. The CDR3 length is 13 residues. DNA of the CDR3: TGCGCCAGCAATGACAGGGCCTCCTACGAGCAGTACTTC. Protein product: CASNDRASYEQYF.

CDR3 in amino acids: CASSARTGVPYEQYF. The CDR3 nucleotides are TGTGCCAGCAGCGCTAGGACAGGGGTTCCCTACGAGCAGTACTTC. The gene calls are TRBV7-9 and TRBJ2-7; TRBD1 agrees at 9 bases. Germline V gene lookup returns CDR1 SEHNR and CDR2 FQNEAQ (reference sequence). The CDR3 totals 15 residues. V was clipped by 5 bases and J by 2 bases; unmatched bases: 7.

The genes are TRBV10-3 and TRBJ2-3; D is perhaps TRBD1 or TRBD2 (5 bases each). The CDR3 spans 16 residues. CDR1 ENHRY and CDR2 SYGVKD come from the germline V gene. V was trimmed by 5 bases and J by 1 base, leaving 16 bases between them. CDR3 coding DNA: TGTGCCATCAGTTCAGACAGACGGCGGGGCACAGATACGCAGTATTTT. This gives the protein CAISSDRRRGTDTQYF.